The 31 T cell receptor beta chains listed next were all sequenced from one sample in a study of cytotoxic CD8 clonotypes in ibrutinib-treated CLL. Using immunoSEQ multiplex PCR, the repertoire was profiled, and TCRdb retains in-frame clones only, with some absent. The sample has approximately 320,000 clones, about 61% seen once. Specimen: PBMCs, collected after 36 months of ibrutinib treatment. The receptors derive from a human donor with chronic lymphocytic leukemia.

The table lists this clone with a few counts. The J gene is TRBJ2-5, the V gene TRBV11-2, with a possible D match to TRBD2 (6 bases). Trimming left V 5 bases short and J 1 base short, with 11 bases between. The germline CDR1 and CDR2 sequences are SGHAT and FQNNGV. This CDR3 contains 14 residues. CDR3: CASSLGTPQETQYF. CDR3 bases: TGTGCCAGCAGCCTAGGGACTCCCCAAGAGACCCAGTACTTC. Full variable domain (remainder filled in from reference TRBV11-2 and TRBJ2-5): EAGVAQSPRYKIIEKRQSVAFWCNPISGHATLYWYQQILGQGPKLLIQFQNNGVVDDSQLPKDRFSAERLKGVDSTLKIQPAKLEDSAVYLCASSLGTPQETQYFGPGTRLLVL.

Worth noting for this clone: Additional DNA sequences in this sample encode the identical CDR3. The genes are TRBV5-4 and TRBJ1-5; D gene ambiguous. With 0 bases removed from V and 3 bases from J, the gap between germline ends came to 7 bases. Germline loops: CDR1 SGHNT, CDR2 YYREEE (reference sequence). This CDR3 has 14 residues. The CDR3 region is CASSLGGDNQPQHF. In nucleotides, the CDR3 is TGTGCCAGCAGCTTGGGAGGAGACAATCAGCCCCAGCATTTT. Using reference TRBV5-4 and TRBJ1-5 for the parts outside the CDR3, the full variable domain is ETGVTQSPTHLIKTRGQQVTLRCSSQSGHNTVSWYQQALGQGPQFIFQYYREEENGRGNFPPRFSGLQFPNYSSELNVNALELDDSALYLCASSLGGDNQPQHFGDGTRLSIL.

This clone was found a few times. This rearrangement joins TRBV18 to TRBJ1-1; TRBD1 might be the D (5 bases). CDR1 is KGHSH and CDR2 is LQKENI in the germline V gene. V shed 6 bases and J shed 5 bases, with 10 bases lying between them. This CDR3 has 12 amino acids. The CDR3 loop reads CASSQGGTEAFF. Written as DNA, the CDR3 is TGTGCCAGCTCTCAGGGAGGGACTGAAGCTTTCTTT.

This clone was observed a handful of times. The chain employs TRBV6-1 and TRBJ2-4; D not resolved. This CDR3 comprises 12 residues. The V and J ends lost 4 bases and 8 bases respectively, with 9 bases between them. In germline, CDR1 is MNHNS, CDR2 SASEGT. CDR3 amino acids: CASSGQMDIQYF. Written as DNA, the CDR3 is TGTGCCAGCAGTGGTCAGATGGACATTCAGTACTTC.

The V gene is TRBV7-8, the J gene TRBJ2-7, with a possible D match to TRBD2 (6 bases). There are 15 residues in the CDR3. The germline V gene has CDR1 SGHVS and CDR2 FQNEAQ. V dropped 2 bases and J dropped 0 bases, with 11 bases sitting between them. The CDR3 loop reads CASSLRDFPSYEQYF. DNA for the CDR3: TGTGCCAGCAGCTTAAGGGACTTCCCCTCCTACGAGCAGTACTTC. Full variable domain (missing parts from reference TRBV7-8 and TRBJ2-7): GAGVSQSPRYKVAKRGQDVALRCDPISGHVSLFWYQQALGQGPEFLTYFQNEAQLDKSGLPSDRFFAERPEGSVSTLKIQRTQQEDSAVYLCASSLRDFPSYEQYFGPGTRLTVT.

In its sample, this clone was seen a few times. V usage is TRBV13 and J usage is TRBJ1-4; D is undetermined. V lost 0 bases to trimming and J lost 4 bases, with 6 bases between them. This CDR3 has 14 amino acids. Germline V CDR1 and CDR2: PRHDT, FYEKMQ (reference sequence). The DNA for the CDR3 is TGTGCCAGCAGCTTAGGACAGTTTAATGAAAAACTGTTTTTT. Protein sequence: CASSLGQFNEKLFF. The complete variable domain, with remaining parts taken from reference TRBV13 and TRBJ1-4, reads AAGVIQSPRHLIKEKRETATLKCYPIPRHDTVYWYQQGPGQDPQFLISFYEKMQSDKGSIPDRFSAQQFSDYHSELNMSSLELGDSALYFCASSLGQFNEKLFFGSGTQLSVL.

The CDR3 loop is CASSYSRAGGRDGYTF. In DNA form, the CDR3 reads TGTGCCAGCAGTTACTCGCGGGCAGGGGGTAGAGATGGCTACACCTTC. The chain links TRBV6-5 to TRBJ1-2; 7 bases map to TRBD1. The CDR3 loop spans 16 amino acids. The J segment lost 6 bases and the V segment lost 0 bases, leaving 10 bases of the junction unmatched. Germline V lookup: CDR1 MNHEY, CDR2 SVGAGI.

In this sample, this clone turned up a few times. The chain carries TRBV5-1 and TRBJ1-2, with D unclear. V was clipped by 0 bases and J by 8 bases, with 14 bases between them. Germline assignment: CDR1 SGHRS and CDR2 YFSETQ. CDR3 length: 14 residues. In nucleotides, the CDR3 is TGCGCCAGCAGCTTGGTCGCGGGGTTCGAGGGCTACACCTTC. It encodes CASSLVAGFEGYTF.

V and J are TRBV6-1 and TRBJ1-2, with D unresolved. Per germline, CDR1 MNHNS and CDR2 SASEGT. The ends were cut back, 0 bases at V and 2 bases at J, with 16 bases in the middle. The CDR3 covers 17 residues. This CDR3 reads CASSEAVWAVRNYGYTF. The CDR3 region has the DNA TGTGCCAGCAGTGAAGCGGTTTGGGCAGTTCGGAACTATGGCTACACCTTC.

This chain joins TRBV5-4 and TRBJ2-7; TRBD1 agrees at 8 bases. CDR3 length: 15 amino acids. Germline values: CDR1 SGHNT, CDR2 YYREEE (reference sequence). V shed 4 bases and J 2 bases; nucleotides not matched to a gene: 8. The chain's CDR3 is CASSPGQGTTYEQYF. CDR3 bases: TGTGCCAGCAGCCCTGGACAGGGAACGACCTACGAGCAGTACTTC.

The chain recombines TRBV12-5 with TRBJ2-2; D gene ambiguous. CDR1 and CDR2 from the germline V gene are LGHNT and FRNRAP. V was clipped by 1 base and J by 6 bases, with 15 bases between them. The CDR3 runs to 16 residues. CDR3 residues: CASGLAISGLAGELFF. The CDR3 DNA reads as TGTGCTAGTGGTTTGGCCATAAGTGGGTTAGCCGGGGAGCTGTTTTTT.

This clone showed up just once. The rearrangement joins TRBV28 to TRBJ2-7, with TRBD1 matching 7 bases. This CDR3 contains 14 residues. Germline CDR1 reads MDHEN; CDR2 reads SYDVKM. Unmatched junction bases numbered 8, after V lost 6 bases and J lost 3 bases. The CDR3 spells CASRPTGSLYEQYF. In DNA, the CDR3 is TGTGCCAGCAGACCGACAGGGTCTCTCTACGAGCAGTACTTC.

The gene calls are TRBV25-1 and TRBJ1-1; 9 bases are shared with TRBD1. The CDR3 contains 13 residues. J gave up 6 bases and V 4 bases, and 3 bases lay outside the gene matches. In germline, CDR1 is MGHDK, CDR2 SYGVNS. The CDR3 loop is CASSARTGAEAFF. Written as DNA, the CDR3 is TGTGCCAGCAGTGCCCGGACAGGGGCTGAAGCTTTCTTT.

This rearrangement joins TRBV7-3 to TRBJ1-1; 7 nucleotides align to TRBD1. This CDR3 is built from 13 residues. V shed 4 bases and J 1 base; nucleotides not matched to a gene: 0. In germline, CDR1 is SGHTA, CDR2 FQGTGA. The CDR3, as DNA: TGTGCCAGCAGCTACAGGGGGAACACTGAAGCTTTCTTT. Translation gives CASSYRGNTEAFF.

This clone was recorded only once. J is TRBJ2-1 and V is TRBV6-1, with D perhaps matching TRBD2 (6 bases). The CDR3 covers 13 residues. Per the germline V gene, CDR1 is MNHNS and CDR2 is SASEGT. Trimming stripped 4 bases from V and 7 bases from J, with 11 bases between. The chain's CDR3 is CASSARGVNEQFF. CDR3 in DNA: TGTGCCAGCAGTGCGCGGGGTGTAAATGAGCAGTTCTTC.

This CDR3 is CASSFARDEQFF. CDR3 in DNA: TGTGCCAGCAGCTTCGCACGGGATGAGCAGTTCTTC. This chain connects TRBV5-4 to TRBJ2-1; no definite D call. Trimming shortened V by 2 bases and J by 8 bases, and 8 bases separated the two germline ends. CDR3 length: 12 amino acids. In germline, CDR1 is SGHNT, CDR2 YYREEE (reference sequence).

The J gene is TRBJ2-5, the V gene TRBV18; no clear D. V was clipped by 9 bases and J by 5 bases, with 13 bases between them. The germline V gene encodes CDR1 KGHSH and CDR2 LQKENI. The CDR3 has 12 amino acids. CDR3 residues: CASEGPRETQYF. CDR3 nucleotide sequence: TGTGCCAGTGAAGGCCCCAGGGAGACCCAGTACTTC.

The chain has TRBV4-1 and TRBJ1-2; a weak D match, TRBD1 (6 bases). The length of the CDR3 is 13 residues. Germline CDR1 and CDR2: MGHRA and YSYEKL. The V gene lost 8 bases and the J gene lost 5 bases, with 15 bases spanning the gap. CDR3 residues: CASGTGIRYGYTF. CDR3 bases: TGCGCCAGCGGAACAGGGATTCGGTATGGCTACACCTTC.

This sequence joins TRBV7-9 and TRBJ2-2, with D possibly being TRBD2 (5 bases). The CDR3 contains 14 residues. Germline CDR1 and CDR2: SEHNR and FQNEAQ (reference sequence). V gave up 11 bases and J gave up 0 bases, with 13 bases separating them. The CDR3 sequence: CAGRRGANTGELFF. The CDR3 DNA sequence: TGTGCCGGCCGCCGGGGAGCGAACACCGGGGAGCTGTTTTTT.

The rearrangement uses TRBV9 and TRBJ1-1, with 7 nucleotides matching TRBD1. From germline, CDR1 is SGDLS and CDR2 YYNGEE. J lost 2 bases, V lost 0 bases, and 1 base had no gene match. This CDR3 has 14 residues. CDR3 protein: CASSVEGANTEAFF. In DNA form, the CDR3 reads TGTGCCAGCAGCGTAGAGGGGGCAAACACTGAAGCTTTCTTT.

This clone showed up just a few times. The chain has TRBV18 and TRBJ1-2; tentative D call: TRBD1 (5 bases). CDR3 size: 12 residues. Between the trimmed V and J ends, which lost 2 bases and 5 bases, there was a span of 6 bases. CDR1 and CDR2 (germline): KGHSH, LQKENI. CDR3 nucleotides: TGTGCCAGCTCACCAGGGGGGTATGGCTACACCTTC. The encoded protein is CASSPGGYGYTF.

In DNA, the CDR3 is TGCGCCAGCAGGCTGGGTGCGGGCACAGATACGCAGTATTTT. This encodes CASRLGAGTDTQYF. This chain uses TRBV5-1 with TRBJ2-3; D unresolved. With 5 bases removed from V and 1 base from J, the gap between germline ends came to 11 bases. Per the germline V gene, CDR1 is SGHRS and CDR2 is YFSETQ. The CDR3 spans 14 residues.

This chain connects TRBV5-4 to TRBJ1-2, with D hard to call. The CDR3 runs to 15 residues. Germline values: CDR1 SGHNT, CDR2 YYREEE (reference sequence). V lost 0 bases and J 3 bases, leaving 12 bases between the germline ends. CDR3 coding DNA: TGTGCCAGCAGCTTGGAATTGTTCCCCGACTATGGCTACACCTTC. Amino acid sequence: CASSLELFPDYGYTF.

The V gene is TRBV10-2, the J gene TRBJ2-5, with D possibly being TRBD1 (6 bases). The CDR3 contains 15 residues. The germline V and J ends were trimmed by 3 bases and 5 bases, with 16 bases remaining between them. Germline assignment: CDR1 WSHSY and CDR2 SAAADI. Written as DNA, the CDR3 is TGCGCCAGCAGTGAAGGGGACAAAGGGATTGAGACCCAGTACTTC. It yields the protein CASSEGDKGIETQYF.

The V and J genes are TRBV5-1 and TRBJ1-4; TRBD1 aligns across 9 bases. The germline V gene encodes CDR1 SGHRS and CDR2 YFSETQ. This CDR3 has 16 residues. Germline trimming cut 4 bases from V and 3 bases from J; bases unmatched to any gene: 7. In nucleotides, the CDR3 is TGCGCCAGCAGCAGGGGACAGGGTCCTTCTAATGAAAAACTGTTTTTT. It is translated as CASSRGQGPSNEKLFF.

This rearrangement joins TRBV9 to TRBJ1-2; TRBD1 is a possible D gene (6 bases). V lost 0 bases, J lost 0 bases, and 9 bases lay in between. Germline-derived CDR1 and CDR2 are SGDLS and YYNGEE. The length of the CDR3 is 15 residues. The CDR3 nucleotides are TGTGCCAGCAGCGTAGGACAGGTGGCTAACTATGGCTACACCTTC. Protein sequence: CASSVGQVANYGYTF.

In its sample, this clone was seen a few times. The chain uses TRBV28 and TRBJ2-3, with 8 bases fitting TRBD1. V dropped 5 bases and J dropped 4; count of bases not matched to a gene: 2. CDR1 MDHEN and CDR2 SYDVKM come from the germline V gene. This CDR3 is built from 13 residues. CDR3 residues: CASSMDRADTQYF. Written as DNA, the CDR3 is TGTGCCAGCAGTATGGACAGGGCAGATACGCAGTATTTT.

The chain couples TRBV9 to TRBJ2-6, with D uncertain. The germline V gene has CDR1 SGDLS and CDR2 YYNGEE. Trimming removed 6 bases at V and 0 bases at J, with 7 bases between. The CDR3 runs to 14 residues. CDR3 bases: TGTGCCAGCAATCGTGGCTCTGGGGCCAACGTCCTGACTTTC. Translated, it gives CASNRGSGANVLTF. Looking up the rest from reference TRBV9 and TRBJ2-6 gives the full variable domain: DSGVTQTPKHLITATGQRVTLRCSPRSGDLSVYWYQQSLDQGLQFLIQYYNGEERAKGNILERFSAQQFPDLHSELNLSSLELGDSALYFCASNRGSGANVLTFGAGSRLTVL.

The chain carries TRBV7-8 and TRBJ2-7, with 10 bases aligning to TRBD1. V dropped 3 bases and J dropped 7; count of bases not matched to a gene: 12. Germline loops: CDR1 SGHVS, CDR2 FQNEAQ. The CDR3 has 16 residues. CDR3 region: CASSFNRDRGVGEQYF. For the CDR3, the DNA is TGTGCCAGCAGCTTCAACCGGGACAGGGGTGTTGGGGAGCAGTACTTC.

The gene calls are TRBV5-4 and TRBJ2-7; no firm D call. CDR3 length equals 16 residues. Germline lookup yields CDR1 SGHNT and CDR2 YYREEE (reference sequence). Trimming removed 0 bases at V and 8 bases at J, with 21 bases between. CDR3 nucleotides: TGTGCCAGCAGCTTGGAGACTGGGCCTGGCGCTGATCAGCAGTACTTC. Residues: CASSLETGPGADQQYF.

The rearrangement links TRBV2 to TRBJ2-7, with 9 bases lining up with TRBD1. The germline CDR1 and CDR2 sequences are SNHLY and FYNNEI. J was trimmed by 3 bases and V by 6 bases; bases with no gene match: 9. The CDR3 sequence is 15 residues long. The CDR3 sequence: CASSETGGSFYEQYF. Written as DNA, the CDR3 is TGTGCCAGCAGCGAAACAGGGGGCTCCTTCTACGAGCAGTACTTC.